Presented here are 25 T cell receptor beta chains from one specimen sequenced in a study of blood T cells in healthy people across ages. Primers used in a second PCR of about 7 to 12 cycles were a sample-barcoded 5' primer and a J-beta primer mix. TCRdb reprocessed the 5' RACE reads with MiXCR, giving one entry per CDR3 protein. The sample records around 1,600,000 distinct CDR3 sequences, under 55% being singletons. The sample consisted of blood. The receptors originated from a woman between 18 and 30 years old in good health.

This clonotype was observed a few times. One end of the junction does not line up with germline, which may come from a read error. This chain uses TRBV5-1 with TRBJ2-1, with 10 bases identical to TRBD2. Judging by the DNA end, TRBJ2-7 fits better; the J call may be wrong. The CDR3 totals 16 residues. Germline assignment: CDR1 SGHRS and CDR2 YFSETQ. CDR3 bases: TGTGCTAGCAGCCTCGTAGCGGGAGGCTCCTACAATGAGCAGTACTTC. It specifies CASSLVAGGSYNEQYF.

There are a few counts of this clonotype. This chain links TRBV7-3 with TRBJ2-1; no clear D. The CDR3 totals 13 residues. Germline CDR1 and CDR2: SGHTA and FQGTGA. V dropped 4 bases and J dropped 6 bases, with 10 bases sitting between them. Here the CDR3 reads CASSSPTLNEQFF. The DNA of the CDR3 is TGTGCCAGCAGCTCCCCTACCCTCAATGAGCAGTTCTTC.

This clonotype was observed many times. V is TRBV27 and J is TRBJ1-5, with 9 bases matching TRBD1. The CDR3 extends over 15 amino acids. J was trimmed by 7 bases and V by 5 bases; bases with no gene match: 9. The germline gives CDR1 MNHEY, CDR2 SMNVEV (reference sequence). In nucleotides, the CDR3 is TGTGCCAGCAGTATACAGGGGGCGTTGGGACAGCCCCAGCATTTT. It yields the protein CASSIQGALGQPQHF.

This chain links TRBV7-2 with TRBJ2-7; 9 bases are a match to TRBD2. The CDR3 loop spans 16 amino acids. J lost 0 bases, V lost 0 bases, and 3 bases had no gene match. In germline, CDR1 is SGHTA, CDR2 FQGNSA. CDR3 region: CASSLASGRLSYEQYF. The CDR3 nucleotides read TGTGCCAGCAGCTTAGCGAGCGGGAGGCTCTCCTACGAGCAGTACTTC. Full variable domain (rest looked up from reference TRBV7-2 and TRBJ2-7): GAGVSQSPSNKVTEKGKDVELRCDPISGHTALYWYRQSLGQGLEFLIYFQGNSAPDKSGLPSDRFSAERTGGSVSTLTIQRTQQEDSAVYLCASSLASGRLSYEQYFGPGTRLTVT.

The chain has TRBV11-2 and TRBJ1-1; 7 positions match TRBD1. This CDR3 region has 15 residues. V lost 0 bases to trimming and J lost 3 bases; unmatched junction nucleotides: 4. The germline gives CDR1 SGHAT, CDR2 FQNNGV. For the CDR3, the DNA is TGTGCCAGCAGCTTAGACTCGACAGGGTACACTGAAGCTTTCTTT. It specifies CASSLDSTGYTEAFF.

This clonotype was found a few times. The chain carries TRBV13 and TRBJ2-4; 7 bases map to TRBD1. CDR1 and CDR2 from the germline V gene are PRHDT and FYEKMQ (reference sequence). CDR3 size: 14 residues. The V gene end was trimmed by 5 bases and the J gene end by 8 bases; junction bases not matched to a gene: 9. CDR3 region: CASSVRQGRDIQYF. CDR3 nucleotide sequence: TGTGCCAGCAGCGTACGACAGGGAAGGGACATTCAGTACTTC.

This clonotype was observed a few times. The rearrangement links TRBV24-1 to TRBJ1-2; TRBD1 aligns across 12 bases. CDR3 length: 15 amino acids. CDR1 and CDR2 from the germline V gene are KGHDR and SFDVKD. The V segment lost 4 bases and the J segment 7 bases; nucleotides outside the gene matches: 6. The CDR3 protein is CATSDPGQGAAGYTF. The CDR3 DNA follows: TGTGCCACCAGTGACCCGGGACAGGGGGCAGCTGGCTACACCTTC.

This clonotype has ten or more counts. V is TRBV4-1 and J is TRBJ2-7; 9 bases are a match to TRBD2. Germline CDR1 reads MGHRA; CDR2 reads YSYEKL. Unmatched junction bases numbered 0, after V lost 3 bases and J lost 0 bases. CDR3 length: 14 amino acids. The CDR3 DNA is TGCGCCAGCAGCCAGACTAGCGGCTCCTACGAGCAGTACTTC. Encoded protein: CASSQTSGSYEQYF.

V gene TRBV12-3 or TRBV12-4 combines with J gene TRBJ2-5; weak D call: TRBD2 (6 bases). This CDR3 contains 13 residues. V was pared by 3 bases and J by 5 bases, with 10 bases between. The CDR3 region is CASSFAGRETQYF. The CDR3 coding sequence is TGTGCCAGCAGTTTCGCAGGGAGGGAGACCCAGTACTTC.

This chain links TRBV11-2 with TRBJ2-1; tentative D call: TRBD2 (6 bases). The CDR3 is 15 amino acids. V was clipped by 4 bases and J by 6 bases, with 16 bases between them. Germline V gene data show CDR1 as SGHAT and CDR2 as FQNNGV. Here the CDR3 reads CASSSLGGFRNEQFF. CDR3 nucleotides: TGTGCCAGCAGCTCTCTGGGGGGATTTCGCAATGAGCAGTTCTTC. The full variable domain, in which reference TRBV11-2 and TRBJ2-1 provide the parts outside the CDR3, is EAGVAQSPRYKIIEKRQSVAFWCNPISGHATLYWYQQILGQGPKLLIQFQNNGVVDDSQLPKDRFSAERLKGVDSTLKIQPAKLEDSAVYLCASSSLGGFRNEQFFGPGTRLTVL.

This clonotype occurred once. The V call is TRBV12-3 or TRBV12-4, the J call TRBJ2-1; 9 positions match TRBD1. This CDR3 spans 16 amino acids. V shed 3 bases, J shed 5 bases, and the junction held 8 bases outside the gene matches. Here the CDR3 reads CASSFPGQGLNNEQFF. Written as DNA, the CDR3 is TGTGCCAGCAGTTTCCCGGGACAGGGCTTAAACAATGAGCAGTTCTTC.

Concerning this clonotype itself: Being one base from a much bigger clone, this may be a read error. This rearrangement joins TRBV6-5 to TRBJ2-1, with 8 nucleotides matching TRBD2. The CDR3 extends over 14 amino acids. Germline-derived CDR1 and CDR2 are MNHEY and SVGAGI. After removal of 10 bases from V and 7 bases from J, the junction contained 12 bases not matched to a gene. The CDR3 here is CANSSGTRVNEQFF. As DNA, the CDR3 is TGTGCCAACAGCTCCGGGACTAGAGTAAATGAGCAGTTCTTC.

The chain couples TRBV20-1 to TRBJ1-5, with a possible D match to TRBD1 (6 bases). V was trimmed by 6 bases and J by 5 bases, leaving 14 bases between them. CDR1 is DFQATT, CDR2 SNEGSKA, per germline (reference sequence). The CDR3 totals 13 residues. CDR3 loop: CSAAWGADQPQHF. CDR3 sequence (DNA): TGCAGTGCGGCCTGGGGGGCAGATCAGCCCCAGCATTTT.

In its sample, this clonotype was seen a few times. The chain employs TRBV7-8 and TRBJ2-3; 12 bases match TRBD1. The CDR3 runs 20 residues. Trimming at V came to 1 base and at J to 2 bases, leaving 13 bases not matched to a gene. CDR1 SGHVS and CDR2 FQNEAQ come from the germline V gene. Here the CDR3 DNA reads TGTGCCAGCAGCTTAGGGGTGGGGACAGGGGGCGCAGGTACCACAGATACGCAGTATTTT. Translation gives CASSLGVGTGGAGTTDTQYF.

Written as DNA, the CDR3 is TGCAGCGTTGTCTCCAGGGGGAGGAACACTGAAGCTTTCTTT. This sequence encodes CSVVSRGRNTEAFF. The chain uses TRBV29-1 and TRBJ1-1, with 7 bases fitting TRBD1. CDR3 length equals 14 residues. The ends lost 4 bases at V and 1 base at J; junction bases unmatched: 6. The germline V gene has CDR1 SQVTM and CDR2 ANQGSEA.

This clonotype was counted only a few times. Here the CDR3 reads CSAMAVSTDTQYF. The CDR3 DNA reads TGCAGTGCTATGGCTGTTAGCACAGATACGCAGTATTTT. The chain links TRBV20-1 to TRBJ2-3; D call uncertain. V was pared by 4 bases and J by 0 bases, with 8 bases between. CDR3 length: 13 amino acids. CDR1 is DFQATT, CDR2 SNEGSKA, per germline (reference sequence).

The CDR3 DNA follows: TGTGCCAGCAGTTCATGGACCGGGACAGGGATGAATGAGCAGTTCTTC. It encodes CASSSWTGTGMNEQFF. The chain carries TRBV27 and TRBJ2-1, with TRBD1 matching 9 bases. V trimming: 4 bases; J trimming: 7 bases; junction bases outside the gene matches: 11. The length of the CDR3 is 16 residues. Germline V CDR1 and CDR2: MNHEY, SMNVEV (reference sequence).

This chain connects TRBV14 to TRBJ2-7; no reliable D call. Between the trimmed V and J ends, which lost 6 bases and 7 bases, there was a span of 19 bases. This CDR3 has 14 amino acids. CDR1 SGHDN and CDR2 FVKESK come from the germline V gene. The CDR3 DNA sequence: TGTGCCAGCAGGCAACTTCACAACTACAATGAGCAGTACTTC. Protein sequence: CASRQLHNYNEQYF.

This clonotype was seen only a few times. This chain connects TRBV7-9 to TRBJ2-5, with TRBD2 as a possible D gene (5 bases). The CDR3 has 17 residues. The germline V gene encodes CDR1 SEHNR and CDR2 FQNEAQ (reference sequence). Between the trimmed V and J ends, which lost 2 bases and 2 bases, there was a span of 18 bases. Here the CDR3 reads CASSLPTGIPIQETQYF. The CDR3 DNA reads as TGTGCCAGCAGCTTACCTACCGGGATCCCGATACAAGAGACCCAGTACTTC.

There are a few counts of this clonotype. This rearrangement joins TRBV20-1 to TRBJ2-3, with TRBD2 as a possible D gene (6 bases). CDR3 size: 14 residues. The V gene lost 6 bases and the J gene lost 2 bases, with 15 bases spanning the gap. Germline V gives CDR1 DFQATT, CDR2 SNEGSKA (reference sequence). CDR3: CSAITGLDTDTQYF. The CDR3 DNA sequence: TGCAGTGCCATTACGGGACTTGACACAGATACGCAGTATTTT.

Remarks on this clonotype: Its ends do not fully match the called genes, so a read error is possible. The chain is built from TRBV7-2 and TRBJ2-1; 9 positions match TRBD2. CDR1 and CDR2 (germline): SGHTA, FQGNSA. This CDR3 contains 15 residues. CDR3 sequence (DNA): TGCGCCAGCAGCTTAGCGGGGGACCTCTACAATGAGCAGTTCTTC. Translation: CASSLAGDLYNEQFF.

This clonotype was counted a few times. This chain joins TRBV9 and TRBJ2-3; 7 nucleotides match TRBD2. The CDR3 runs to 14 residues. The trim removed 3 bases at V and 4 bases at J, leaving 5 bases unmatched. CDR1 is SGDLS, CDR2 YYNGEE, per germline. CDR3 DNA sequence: TGTGCCAGCAGCGGCCGGGGGGTGGCAGATACGCAGTATTTT. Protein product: CASSGRGVADTQYF.

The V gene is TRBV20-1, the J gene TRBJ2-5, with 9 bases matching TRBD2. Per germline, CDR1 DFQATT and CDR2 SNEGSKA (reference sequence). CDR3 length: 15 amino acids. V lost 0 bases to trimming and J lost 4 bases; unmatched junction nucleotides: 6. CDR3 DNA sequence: TGCAGTGCTAGAGATTTGCGGGGGGGTTCAGAGACCCAGTACTTC. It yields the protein CSARDLRGGSETQYF.

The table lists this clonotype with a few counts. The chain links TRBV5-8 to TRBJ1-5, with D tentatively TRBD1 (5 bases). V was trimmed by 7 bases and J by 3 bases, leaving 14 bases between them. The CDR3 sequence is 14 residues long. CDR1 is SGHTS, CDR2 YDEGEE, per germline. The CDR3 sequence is CASAGAGDNQPQHF. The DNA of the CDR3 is TGTGCCAGCGCCGGGGCCGGAGACAATCAGCCCCAGCATTTT. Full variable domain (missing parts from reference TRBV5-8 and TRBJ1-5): EAGVTQSPTHLIKTRGQQATLRCSPISGHTSVYWYQQALGLGLQFLLWYDEGEERNRGNFPPRFSGRQFPNYSSELNVNALELEDSALYLCASAGAGDNQPQHFGDGTRLSIL.

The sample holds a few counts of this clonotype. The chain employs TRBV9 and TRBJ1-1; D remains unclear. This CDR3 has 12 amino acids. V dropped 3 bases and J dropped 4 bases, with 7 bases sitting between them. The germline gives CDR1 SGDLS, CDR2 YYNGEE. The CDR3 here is CASSASPTEAFF. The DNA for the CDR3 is TGTGCCAGCAGCGCCTCCCCCACTGAAGCTTTCTTT. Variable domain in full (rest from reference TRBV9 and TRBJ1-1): DSGVTQTPKHLITATGQRVTLRCSPRSGDLSVYWYQQSLDQGLQFLIQYYNGEERAKGNILERFSAQQFPDLHSELNLSSLELGDSALYFCASSASPTEAFFGQGTRLTVV.